This entry concerns a single TCR beta chain. Its matching antigen is unknown. This sample stems from a study of cytomegalovirus exposure and HLA in healthy donors. Study in general: In a later analysis, it was reported that the 110 or so validation repertoires had been produced on the same platform as the 600 to 850 repertoires belonging to the first cohort.

Study-wide results and limits: The TCR clusters that emerged in the first cohort tended, a later analysis found, to co-occur in the approximately 120 validation repertoires. The study labeled 164 TCR beta chains cytomegalovirus-associated.

The protocol was immunoSEQ multiplex PCR, while the TCRdb copy is restricted to in-frame clones and leaves out a portion. The sample carries tens of thousands of clones, approximately 81% recorded once. CDR1 and CDR2 (germline): LNHDA, SQIVND (reference sequence). V lost 5 bases and J lost 3; bases outside the gene matches: 27. The CDR3 consists of 21 residues. Sequenced sample: PBMCs. The source is a woman aged 18-35 years in good health and CMV-seropositive. J is TRBJ2-5 and V is TRBV19; 7 bases line up with TRBD1. The CDR3 spells CASSSGPFWSEDRAPEETQYF. CDR3 nucleotide sequence: TGTGCCAGTAGTTCTGGCCCCTTCTGGTCAGAAGACAGGGCCCCTGAAGAGACCCAGTACTTC.